A single count supports the clone carrying this TCR beta chain. This sample is part of a study of blood T cell repertoires in COVID-19. As for the study in general: The United States, Italy and Spain provided the acute and convalescent COVID-19 samples.

Trimming removed 4 bases from V and 0 bases from J, with 13 bases in between. This CDR3 comprises 15 residues. Germline V gene data show CDR1 as SGHKS and CDR2 as YYEKEE (reference sequence). TCRdb's copy holds only in-frame clones and misses some; the assay was immunoSEQ multiplex PCR. Among about 320,000 clones, 85% were seen once, and the ten largest hold 1.9%. Ages ranged from roughly 18 to 95 years, with residence in about two dozen US areas. In assigning cohorts, the study relied on participant-reported clinical history. The rearrangement joins TRBV5-5 to TRBJ1-1; D gene unclear. The clonotype comes from a woman aged 25 to 39 who had been exposed to COVID-19. The source material was PBMCs or T cells enriched from blood (not recorded which). The CDR3, as DNA: TGTGCCAGCAGCCGCCTATCAGGCGTGAACACTGAAGCTTTCTTT. Residues: CASSRLSGVNTEAFF.